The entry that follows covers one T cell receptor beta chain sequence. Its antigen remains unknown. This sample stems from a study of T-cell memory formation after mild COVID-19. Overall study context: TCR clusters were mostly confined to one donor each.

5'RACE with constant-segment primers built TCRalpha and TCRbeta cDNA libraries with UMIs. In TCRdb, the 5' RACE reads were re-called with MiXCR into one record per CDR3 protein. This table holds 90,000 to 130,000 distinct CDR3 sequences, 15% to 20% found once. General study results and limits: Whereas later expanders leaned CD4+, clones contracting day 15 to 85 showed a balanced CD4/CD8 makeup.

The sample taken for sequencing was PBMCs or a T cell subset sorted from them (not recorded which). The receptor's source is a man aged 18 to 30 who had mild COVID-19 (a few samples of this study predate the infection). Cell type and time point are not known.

Here the CDR3 DNA reads TGTGCCAGCAGTTACAACTCATTAGGGGGAGGCTCACCCCTCCACTTT. The encoded protein is CASSYNSLGGGSPLHF. This sequence joins TRBV6-5 and TRBJ1-6; possible D gene TRBD1, 6 bases. Per germline, CDR1 MNHEY and CDR2 SVGAGI. CDR3 length equals 16 residues. Trimming cost V 2 bases and J 10 bases, with 18 bases left between them.